This entry features one T cell receptor (beta chain) sequence. Its specificity is unknown. This record belongs to a study of T cells in Graves' hyperthyroidism and ophthalmopathy. CDR3 size: 15 residues. Trimming removed 6 bases from V and 5 bases from J; junction bases left unmatched: 7. CDR1 is SQVTM and CDR2 is ANQGSEA in the germline V gene. Overall study results and limits: Most thyroid clonotypes expanded above 0.001 were also detected in blood.

What was amplified from RNA transcripts were TCR beta CDR3 regions. An initial round of RT-PCR targeting the TCR CDR3 relied on the HTBI primer set. A single record per CDR3 protein comes from TCRdb applying MiXCR to the multiplex PCR reads. Of about 250,000 distinct CDR3 sequences listed, over 12% are singletons. The material sequenced was blood. The chain has TRBV29-1 and TRBJ2-5, with 15 bases that match TRBD2. This sequence was found in a woman between 50 and 59 years old with Graves' hyperthyroidism that later progressed to Graves' ophthalmopathy. The CDR3 is CSVESGTSGRETQYF. CDR3 DNA sequence: TGCAGCGTGGAATCCGGGACTAGCGGGAGGGAGACCCAGTACTTC.